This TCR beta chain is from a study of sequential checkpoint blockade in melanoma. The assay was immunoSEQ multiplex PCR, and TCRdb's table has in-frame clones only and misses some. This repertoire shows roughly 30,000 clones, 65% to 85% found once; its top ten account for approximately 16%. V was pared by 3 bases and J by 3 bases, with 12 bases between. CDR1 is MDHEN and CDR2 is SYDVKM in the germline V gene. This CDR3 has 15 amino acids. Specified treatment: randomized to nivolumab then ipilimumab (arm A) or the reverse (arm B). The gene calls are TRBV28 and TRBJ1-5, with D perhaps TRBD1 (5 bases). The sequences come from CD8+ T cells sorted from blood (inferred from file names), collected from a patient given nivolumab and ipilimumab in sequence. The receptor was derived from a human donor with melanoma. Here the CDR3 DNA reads TGTGCCAGCAGTTTTGGGGGGGGGAACAATCAGCCCCAGCATTTT. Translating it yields CASSFGGGNNQPQHF.